One sample yielded the 2 T cell receptor beta chains listed below, sequenced in a study of cytomegalovirus exposure and HLA in healthy donors. In the PCR, 60 Vbeta and 13 Jbeta primers were used. Profiled with immunoSEQ multiplex PCR; TCRdb holds only in-frame clones, not every one. This table has roughly 99,000 clones, over 65% appearing once. The sample taken for sequencing was PBMCs. The receptors were sampled from a woman in her thirties or forties in good health and CMV-seropositive.

The J gene is TRBJ1-3, the V gene TRBV30; 8 nucleotides line up with TRBD1. The CDR3 spans 15 residues. J gave up 0 bases and V 2 bases, and 3 bases lay outside the gene matches. Per germline, CDR1 GTSNPN and CDR2 SVGIG (reference sequence). For the CDR3, the DNA is TGTGCCTGGAGTTCCACAGGGGGCTCTGGAAACACCATATATTTT. This translates into CAWSSTGGSGNTIYF.

This clone was counted a few times. This chain joins TRBV7-3 and TRBJ2-5, with D perhaps TRBD1 (6 bases). V was shortened by 2 bases and J by 4 bases, with 11 bases between the two germline ends. The CDR3 has 14 amino acids. From germline, CDR1 is SGHTA and CDR2 FQGTGA. This chain's CDR3 is CASSLPGVGETQYF. DNA of the CDR3: TGTGCCAGCAGCTTACCAGGGGTCGGAGAGACCCAGTACTTC. Based on the CDR3 plus reference TRBV7-3 and TRBJ2-5, the full variable domain is GAGVSQTPSNKVTEKGKYVELRCDPISGHTALYWYRQSLGQGPEFLIYFQGTGAADDSGLPNDRFFAVRPEGSVSTLKIQRTERGDSAVYLCASSLPGVGETQYFGPGTRLLVL.